This T cell receptor beta chain is drawn from a study of control samples from healthy donors and cancer patients. CDR3 length: 15 amino acids. V dropped 4 bases and J dropped 0 bases, with 12 bases sitting between them. The V gene's germline CDR1 is SEHNR and CDR2 FQNEAQ (reference sequence). Sequencing was performed with immunoSEQ multiplex PCR; in TCRdb, only in-frame clones are kept and a portion is missing. The sample carries some 120,000 clones, more than 75% recorded once. The J gene is TRBJ1-2, the V gene TRBV7-9; D is uncertain. The TCR was taken from a man in his forties or fifties in good health. The sample comprised blood. The CDR3 bases are TGTGCCAGCAGCTATGATACACGCTCTAACTATGGCTACACCTTC. Protein product: CASSYDTRSNYGYTF.